Presented here are 30 T cell receptor beta chains from one specimen sequenced in a study of blood T cells in healthy people across ages. The use of a sample-barcoded 5' primer and a J-beta primer mix characterized a second PCR of about 7 to 12 cycles. TCRdb re-called the 5' RACE reads with MiXCR, one entry per CDR3 protein. This table holds some 850,000 distinct CDR3 sequences, roughly 25% found once. These data also formed part of another study, on T cells of mothers and their children.

Sequencing was carried out using blood. These receptors were collected from a boy aged 5-17 years in good health.

V is TRBV29-1 and J is TRBJ1-4; TRBD1 aligns across 8 bases. Germline CDR1 is SQVTM and CDR2 is ANQGSEA. The CDR3 consists of 12 residues. V shed 6 bases, J shed 8 bases, and the junction held 5 bases outside the gene matches. The CDR3 region is CSVSRDREKLFF. As DNA, the CDR3 is TGCAGCGTCTCTCGGGACAGGGAAAAACTGTTTTTT. The full variable domain, in which reference TRBV29-1 and TRBJ1-4 provide the parts outside the CDR3, is SAVISQKPSRDICQRGTSLTIQCQVDSQVTMMFWYRQQPGQSLTLIATANQGSEATYESGFVIDKFPISRPNLTFSTLTVSNMSPEDSSIYLCSVSRDREKLFFGSGTQLSVL.

This clonotype turned up a few times. The chain employs TRBV6-1 and TRBJ2-2, with unresolved D. The germline CDR1 and CDR2 sequences are MNHNS and SASEGT. CDR3 size: 14 residues. The germline V and J ends were trimmed by 7 bases and 2 bases, with 11 bases remaining between them. CDR3 DNA: TGTGCCAGCATTGTGGTCCCTAACACCGGGGAGCTGTTTTTT. It is translated as CASIVVPNTGELFF.

This clonotype was detected many times. V gene TRBV7-9 combines with J gene TRBJ2-5; D is possibly TRBD2 (6 bases). Trimming shortened V by 3 bases and J by 1 base, and 9 bases separated the two germline ends. This CDR3 spans 14 amino acids. In germline, CDR1 is SEHNR, CDR2 FQNEAQ (reference sequence). In DNA form, the CDR3 reads TGTGCCAGCAGCTTTCCCGGGGGCCAAGAGACCCAGTACTTC. Translating gives CASSFPGGQETQYF.

This clonotype was detected only a few times. The rearrangement links TRBV10-3 to TRBJ2-6; D gene unclear. Germline assignment: CDR1 ENHRY and CDR2 SYGVKD. The CDR3 sequence is 14 residues long. The V and J ends lost 7 bases and 2 bases respectively, with 9 bases between them. The CDR3 nucleotides read TGTGCCATCACCTCATATGCTGGGGCCAACGTCCTGACTTTC. It specifies CAITSYAGANVLTF.

In its sample, this clonotype was seen a few times. V and J are TRBV5-1 and TRBJ2-2; D gene ambiguous. Germline assignment: CDR1 SGHRS and CDR2 YFSETQ. With 0 bases removed from V and 3 bases from J, the gap between germline ends came to 12 bases. The CDR3 extends over 16 amino acids. The chain's CDR3 is CASSLAAQSHTGELFF. The CDR3 coding sequence is TGCGCCAGCAGCTTGGCCGCACAGTCCCACACCGGGGAGCTGTTTTTT.

The rearrangement uses TRBV12-3 or TRBV12-4 and TRBJ2-5; D remains ambiguous. The CDR3 spans 11 residues. V was cut by 6 bases and J by 7 bases, with 9 bases left in between. CDR3: CASSRERTQYF. Written as DNA, the CDR3 is TGTGCCAGCAGCCGCGAGAGGACCCAGTACTTC.

The sample holds a few counts of this clonotype. The chain links TRBV6-1 to TRBJ2-7; 9 nucleotides agree with TRBD1. This CDR3 spans 14 amino acids. The junction had 4 bases not matched to a gene; V was cut back by 6 bases and J by 1 base. The germline V gene encodes CDR1 MNHNS and CDR2 SASEGT. The CDR3 DNA reads TGTGCCAGCAGCGCGGACAGGGGATCCTACGAGCAGTACTTC. Translating it yields CASSADRGSYEQYF.

This rearrangement joins TRBV12-3 or TRBV12-4 to TRBJ1-5; TRBD1 matches 8 bases. CDR3 length: 15 amino acids. V gave up 8 bases and J gave up 1 base; unmatched junction bases: 7. For the CDR3, the DNA is TGTGCCAGCCAGATCAGACAGGGGAGCAATCAGCCCCAGCATTTT. Translated, it gives CASQIRQGSNQPQHF.

This clonotype was found a few times. V gene TRBV11-1 combines with J gene TRBJ2-1, with no clear D. Per the germline V gene, CDR1 is SGHAT and CDR2 is FQDESV (reference sequence). V dropped 3 bases and J dropped 9 bases, with 9 bases sitting between them. The CDR3 is 12 amino acids. The CDR3 sequence: CASSFVGLEQFF. In DNA form, the CDR3 reads TGTGCCAGCAGCTTCGTGGGTCTTGAGCAGTTCTTC. Looking up the rest from reference TRBV11-1 and TRBJ2-1 gives the full variable domain: EAEVAQSPRYKITEKSQAVAFWCDPISGHATLYWYRQILGQGPELLVQFQDESVVDDSQLPKDRFSAERLKGVDSTLKIQPAELGDSAMYLCASSFVGLEQFFGPGTRLTVL.

This clonotype has only a few counts. The gene calls are TRBV20-1 and TRBJ2-5, with TRBD1 identical over 7 bases. The V segment lost 2 bases and the J segment 3 bases; nucleotides outside the gene matches: 18. The germline gives CDR1 DFQATT, CDR2 SNEGSKA (reference sequence). This CDR3 has 18 residues. In DNA form, the CDR3 reads TGCAGTGCTAGAAAGCGCCCCAGGGACAGAGGAAGGGAAGAGACCCAGTACTTC. Its translation: CSARKRPRDRGREETQYF.

This clonotype was seen a handful of times. The chain employs TRBV6-5 and TRBJ2-7; D not resolved. CDR3 length equals 15 residues. Germline V CDR1 and CDR2: MNHEY, SVGAGI. V shed 4 bases and J shed 5 bases, with 18 bases lying between them. DNA of the CDR3: TGTGCCAGCAGTTTCAGGCCTCGCATCCTAAACGAGCAGTACTTC. This translates into CASSFRPRILNEQYF.

This clonotype was observed a handful of times. The chain links TRBV19 to TRBJ1-4; no clear D gene. Looked up from germline, CDR1 is LNHDA and CDR2 is SQIVND (reference sequence). This CDR3 is built from 13 residues. Deletions cut 7 bases from V and 0 bases from J, with 6 bases between. The CDR3 DNA reads TGTGCCAGTATGACAACAACTAATGAAAAACTGTTTTTT. Its translation is CASMTTTNEKLFF.

There are a few counts of this clonotype. The chain's CDR3 is CASSLTGGSQPQHF. CDR3 coding DNA: TGTGCCAGCAGTCTGACAGGGGGCAGTCAGCCCCAGCATTTT. The J gene is TRBJ1-5, the V gene TRBV12-3 or TRBV12-4, with 10 positions matching TRBD1. Trimming cost V 5 bases and J 6 bases; bases outside gene matches: 4. The CDR3 has 14 residues.

This clonotype has only a few counts. J is TRBJ2-1 and V is TRBV3-1; D is perhaps TRBD2 (7 bases). V was trimmed by 0 bases and J by 8 bases, leaving 14 bases between them. CDR1 is LGHDT, CDR2 YNNKEL, per germline (reference sequence). The CDR3 length is 15 residues. The CDR3, as DNA: TGTGCCAGCAGCCAAGAAAGGGGGGGCCTAGATGAGCAGTTCTTC. It codes for CASSQERGGLDEQFF.

The rearrangement joins TRBV7-2 to TRBJ2-1; the D gene is possibly TRBD2 (6 bases). The V gene's germline CDR1 is SGHTA and CDR2 FQGNSA. Trimming removed 5 bases from V and 1 base from J, with 18 bases in between. This CDR3 contains 17 residues. Written as DNA, the CDR3 is TGTGCCAGCAGCCCTGCGGTGGGGGGAGAGTCCTACAATGAGCAGTTCTTC. This encodes CASSPAVGGESYNEQFF.

This clonotype has just a few counts. The V gene is TRBV5-1, the J gene TRBJ1-5; D call uncertain. Germline loops: CDR1 SGHRS, CDR2 YFSETQ. V was shortened by 0 bases and J by 2 bases, with 6 bases between the two germline ends. The CDR3 has 14 residues. This CDR3 is CASSLAPGNQPQHF. The CDR3 nucleotides are TGCGCCAGCAGCTTGGCCCCCGGCAATCAGCCCCAGCATTTT. Based on the CDR3 plus reference TRBV5-1 and TRBJ1-5, the full variable domain is KAGVTQTPRYLIKTRGQQVTLSCSPISGHRSVSWYQQTPGQGLQFLFEYFSETQRNKGNFPGRFSGRQFSNSRSEMNVSTLELGDSALYLCASSLAPGNQPQHFGDGTRLSIL.

The sample holds a few counts of this clonotype. In DNA form, the CDR3 reads TGTGCCAGCACCCTTATGGGGGGGTCCTACGAGCAGTACTTC. Translation gives CASTLMGGSYEQYF. This chain connects TRBV28 to TRBJ2-7; 7 positions match TRBD2. Germline V gene data show CDR1 as MDHEN and CDR2 as SYDVKM. V was pared by 7 bases and J by 1 base, with 7 bases of the junction left unmatched. The length of the CDR3 is 14 residues.

The genes are TRBV28 and TRBJ1-5; D is perhaps TRBD1 (5 bases). V was cut by 7 bases and J by 6 bases, with 16 bases left in between. Germline CDR1 reads MDHEN; CDR2 reads SYDVKM. This CDR3 is 14 amino acids long. CDR3 protein: CASTKGGDAQPQHF. The CDR3 nucleotides read TGTGCCAGCACCAAAGGAGGGGATGCTCAGCCCCAGCATTTT. Using reference TRBV28 and TRBJ1-5 for the parts outside the CDR3, the full variable domain is DVKVTQSSRYLVKRTGEKVFLECVQDMDHENMFWYRQDPGLGLRLIYFSYDVKMKEKGDIPEGYSVSREKKERFSLILESASTNQTSMYLCASTKGGDAQPQHFGDGTRLSIL.

This clonotype has just a few counts. The V gene is TRBV24-1, the J gene TRBJ1-1; D is ambiguous. V gave up 0 bases and J gave up 2 bases, with 3 bases separating them. CDR1 is KGHDR and CDR2 is SFDVKD in the germline V gene. The CDR3 loop spans 13 amino acids. The CDR3 loop reads CATSDLGNTEAFF. DNA of the CDR3: TGTGCCACCAGTGATTTGGGTAACACTGAAGCTTTCTTT.

The chain links TRBV24-1 to TRBJ2-7, with D unresolved. TRBJ2-5 matches the DNA end more closely, so the J call is doubtful. The CDR3 has 14 residues. Germline CDR1 reads KGHDR; CDR2 reads SFDVKD. The CDR3 nucleotides are TGTGCCACCAGTGATTCTTCGGTGGGAGAGACCCAGTACTTC. This translates into CATSDSSVGETQYF.

A few counts support this clonotype. The J gene is TRBJ2-2, the V gene TRBV24-1; no clear D. The length of the CDR3 is 12 residues. Deletions cut 9 bases from V and 2 bases from J, with 6 bases between. Looked up from germline, CDR1 is KGHDR and CDR2 is SFDVKD. CDR3 in amino acids: CATGQNTGELFF. As DNA, the CDR3 is TGTGCCACCGGGCAAAACACCGGGGAGCTGTTTTTT.

The gene calls are TRBV6-1 and TRBJ1-5; D gene unclear. The CDR3 covers 18 residues. Between the trimmed V and J ends, which lost 1 base and 0 bases, there was a span of 16 bases. Germline CDR1 MNHNS, CDR2 SASEGT. CDR3 residues: CASSEGAAKIGSNQPQHF. CDR3 DNA: TGTGCCAGCAGTGAAGGGGCAGCCAAGATTGGTAGCAATCAGCCCCAGCATTTT.

The rearrangement uses TRBV28 and TRBJ2-5; D perhaps matches TRBD2 (5 bases). The J call may be faulty, since TRBJ2-7 better matches the DNA end. The V gene's germline CDR1 is MDHEN and CDR2 SYDVKM. This CDR3 comprises 14 residues. Here the CDR3 DNA reads TGTGCCAGCAGGGGTGGGGAGTACCCCTACGAGCAGTACTTC. It is translated as CASRGGEYPYEQYF.

This chain uses TRBV4-2 with TRBJ2-7; the D call may be TRBD1 or TRBD2 (6 bases each). This CDR3 comprises 14 residues. The germline gives CDR1 LGHNA, CDR2 YNFKEQ. V lost 4 bases and J 6 bases, leaving 16 bases between the germline ends. The CDR3 spells CASSPPLGGGEQYF. Here the CDR3 DNA reads TGTGCCAGCAGCCCACCCCTCGGGGGCGGCGAGCAGTACTTC.

This clonotype has a handful of counts. The rearrangement joins TRBV7-6 to TRBJ2-7; the match to TRBD1 covers 7 bases. There are 14 residues in the CDR3. V lost 5 bases and J lost 5; bases outside the gene matches: 9. CDR1 SGHVS and CDR2 FNYEAQ come from the germline V gene. The CDR3 region has the DNA TGTGCCAGCAGCGCAACGACAGGGTATGACGAGCAGTACTTC. Its protein is CASSATTGYDEQYF.

This clonotype has more than one count but fewer than ten. The rearrangement links TRBV28 to TRBJ1-5, with D unresolved. The length of the CDR3 is 12 residues. Germline CDR1 MDHEN, CDR2 SYDVKM. Trimming cost V 8 bases and J 2 bases, with 7 bases left between them. This CDR3 reads CASERGNQPQHF. The CDR3 nucleotides read TGTGCCAGCGAACGGGGCAATCAGCCCCAGCATTTT.

This clonotype was found a few times. This chain links TRBV28 with TRBJ1-6; 8 bases fit TRBD1. Trimming cost V 2 bases and J 8 bases; bases outside gene matches: 17. This CDR3 has 19 residues. Germline V CDR1 and CDR2: MDHEN, SYDVKM. The CDR3 bases are TGTGCCAGCAGTTTACGGGACAGGAGTAGTGTAGGCCCTTATTCACCCCTCCACTTT. This encodes CASSLRDRSSVGPYSPLHF.

This chain uses TRBV5-1 with TRBJ1-2, with 7 bases identical to TRBD1. CDR3 length equals 14 residues. Germline trimming cut 3 bases from V and 5 bases from J; bases unmatched to any gene: 7. The germline V gene encodes CDR1 SGHRS and CDR2 YFSETQ. The CDR3 nucleotides are TGCGCCAGCAGCTGGGACAGAGAAAATTATGGCTACACCTTC. Translating it yields CASSWDRENYGYTF. The full variable domain, rest sourced from reference TRBV5-1 and TRBJ1-2, is KAGVTQTPRYLIKTRGQQVTLSCSPISGHRSVSWYQQTPGQGLQFLFEYFSETQRNKGNFPGRFSGRQFSNSRSEMNVSTLELGDSALYLCASSWDRENYGYTFGSGTRLTVV.

A remark on this clonotype: A much more abundant neighbour one base away suggests this may be a read error. The rearrangement joins TRBV12-3 or TRBV12-4 to TRBJ2-5, with 8 bases aligning to TRBD2. This CDR3 spans 15 amino acids. The CDR3 DNA sequence: TGTGCCAGCAGCTATACGGGGGGGATTGTAGAGACCAAGTACTTC. Translation: CASSYTGGIVETKYF.

This clonotype was seen more than once but under ten times. At one of its ends the junction is not consistent with the germline gene, which may arise from a read error. The chain is built from TRBV12-3 or TRBV12-4 and TRBJ2-5; 7 bases are shared with TRBD2. The J call may be incorrect, as the DNA end agrees better with TRBJ2-1. The CDR3 is 15 residues long. The CDR3 DNA reads TGTGCCAGCAGTTGGAGCGGGGACTTCCCCAATCAGCAGTTCTTC. This translates into CASSWSGDFPNQQFF.